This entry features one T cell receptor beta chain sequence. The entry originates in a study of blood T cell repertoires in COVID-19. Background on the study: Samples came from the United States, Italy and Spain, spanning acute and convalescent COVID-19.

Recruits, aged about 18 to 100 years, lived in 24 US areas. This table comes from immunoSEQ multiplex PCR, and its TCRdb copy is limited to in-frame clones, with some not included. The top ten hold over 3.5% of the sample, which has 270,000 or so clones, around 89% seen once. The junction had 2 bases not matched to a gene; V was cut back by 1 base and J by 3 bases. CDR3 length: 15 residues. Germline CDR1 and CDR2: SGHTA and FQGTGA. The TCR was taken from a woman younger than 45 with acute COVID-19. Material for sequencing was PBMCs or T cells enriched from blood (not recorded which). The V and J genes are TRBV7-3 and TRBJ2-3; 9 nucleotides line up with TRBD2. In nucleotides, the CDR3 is TGTGCCAGCAGCTTAAGCGGGAGGGGAACAGATACGCAGTATTTT. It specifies CASSLSGRGTDTQYF.